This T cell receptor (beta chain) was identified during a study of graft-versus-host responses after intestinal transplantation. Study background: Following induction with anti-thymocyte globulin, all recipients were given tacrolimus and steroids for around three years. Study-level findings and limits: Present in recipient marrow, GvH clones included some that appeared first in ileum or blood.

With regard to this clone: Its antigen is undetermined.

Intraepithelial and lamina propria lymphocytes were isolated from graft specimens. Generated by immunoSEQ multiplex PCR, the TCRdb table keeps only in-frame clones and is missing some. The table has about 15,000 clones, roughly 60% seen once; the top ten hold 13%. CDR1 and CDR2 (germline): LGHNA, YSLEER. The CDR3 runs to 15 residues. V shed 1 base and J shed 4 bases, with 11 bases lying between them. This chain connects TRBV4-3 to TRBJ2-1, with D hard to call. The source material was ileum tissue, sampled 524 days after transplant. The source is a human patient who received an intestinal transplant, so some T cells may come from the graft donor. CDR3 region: CASSQVQSSYNEQFF. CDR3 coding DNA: TGCGCCAGCAGCCAAGTGCAGTCCTCTTACAATGAGCAGTTCTTC.